The T cell receptor beta chain under discussion was sequenced for a study of blood T cell repertoires in COVID-19. Study processing details: Researchers report that nucleated cell counts were estimated from reference gene primer amplification. The table came from immunoSEQ multiplex PCR; TCRdb's copy has only in-frame clones and leaves some out. V, J and clone size reflect that table, while D and trimming were determined from the DNA. This table holds over 250,000 clones, 85% to 90% found once. The germline CDR1 and CDR2 sequences are WNHNN and SYGVQD (reference sequence). V lost 4 bases to trimming and J lost 2 bases, with 12 bases between them. The length of the CDR3 is 14 residues.

The receptor was derived from a woman aged 55-69 years in a cohort exposed to, infected with or recovered from COVID-19 (not recorded which). Sequencing input: PBMCs or T cells enriched from blood (not recorded which). The chain carries TRBV10-1 and TRBJ2-7; D is perhaps TRBD1 (6 bases). The CDR3 region is CASSGTVIPYEQYF. The CDR3 DNA sequence: TGCGCCAGCAGTGGGACAGTAATTCCCTACGAGCAGTACTTC.